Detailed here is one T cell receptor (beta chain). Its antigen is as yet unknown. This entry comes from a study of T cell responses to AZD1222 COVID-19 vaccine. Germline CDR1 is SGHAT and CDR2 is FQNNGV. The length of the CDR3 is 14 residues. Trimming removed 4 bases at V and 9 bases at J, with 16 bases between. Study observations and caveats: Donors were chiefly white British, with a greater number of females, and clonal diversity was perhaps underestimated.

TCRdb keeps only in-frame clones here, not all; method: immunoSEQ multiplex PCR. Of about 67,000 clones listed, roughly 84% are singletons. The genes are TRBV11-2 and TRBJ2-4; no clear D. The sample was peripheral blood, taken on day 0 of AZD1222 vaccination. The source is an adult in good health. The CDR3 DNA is TGTGCCAGCAGCTCTTCCCTGGGCGAGGTCATTCAGTACTTC. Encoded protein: CASSSSLGEVIQYF.